The 15 T cell receptor beta chains below come from one sample, sequenced in a study of cytomegalovirus exposure and HLA in healthy donors. PCR was performed using 60 Vbeta and 13 Jbeta primers. Method: immunoSEQ multiplex PCR; TCRdb's copy keeps in-frame clones and lacks some. Here the sample spans roughly 180,000 clones, around 80% being singletons. The sequencing input was PBMCs. The receptors originated from a girl under 18 in good health and CMV-seropositive.

V usage is TRBV6-1 and J usage is TRBJ1-1; D call uncertain. CDR1 is MNHNS and CDR2 is SASEGT in the germline V gene. This CDR3 is built from 12 residues. V was clipped by 3 bases and J by 8 bases, with 10 bases between them. CDR3 nucleotide sequence: TGTGCCAGCAGTGAGTTCGGAGTCGAAGCTTTCTTT. Translating it yields CASSEFGVEAFF.

The genes are TRBV6-6 and TRBJ2-7; D not resolved. The CDR3 spans 16 residues. The V and J ends lost 4 bases and 4 bases respectively, with 20 bases between them. Germline V lookup: CDR1 MNHNY, CDR2 SVGAGI (reference sequence). CDR3 DNA: TGTGCCAGCAGTTCCCCGAGATCCCCCTCTATATACGAGCAGTACTTC. Its translation: CASSSPRSPSIYEQYF.

The CDR3 DNA reads as TGTGCCAGCAGCACTCAGGGGAACACTGAAGCTTTCTTT. Protein sequence: CASSTQGNTEAFF. This chain connects TRBV7-6 to TRBJ1-1; tentative D call: TRBD1 (5 bases). Germline CDR1 SGHVS, CDR2 FNYEAQ. CDR3 length: 13 residues. The V gene lost 5 bases and the J gene lost 1 base, with 8 bases spanning the gap.

The rearrangement joins TRBV6-5 to TRBJ2-7; 7 bases line up with TRBD1. Losses at the gene ends were 7 bases for V and 3 bases for J; bases not matched to a gene: 3. Germline CDR1 MNHEY, CDR2 SVGAGI. The CDR3 has 12 amino acids. In nucleotides, the CDR3 is TGTGCCAGCAAGACAGGGATCTACGAGCAGTACTTC. This encodes CASKTGIYEQYF.

This chain connects TRBV6-5 to TRBJ2-6; D is uncertain. Trimming removed 7 bases at V and 0 bases at J, with 7 bases between. Germline V gene sequence: CDR1 MNHEY, CDR2 SVGAGI. The CDR3 spans 14 residues. CDR3 bases: TGTGCCAGCACGGGTCACTCTGGGGCCAACGTCCTGACTTTC. This sequence encodes CASTGHSGANVLTF.

This clone was seen once. The chain uses TRBV19 and TRBJ2-6; 8 nucleotides match TRBD1. Losses at the gene ends were 3 bases for V and 0 bases for J; bases not matched to a gene: 7. The length of the CDR3 is 18 residues. Looked up from germline, CDR1 is LNHDA and CDR2 is SQIVND (reference sequence). CDR3 sequence reads: CASSIMGTGTSGANVLTF. Here the CDR3 DNA reads TGTGCCAGTAGTATCATGGGGACAGGAACCTCTGGGGCCAACGTCCTGACTTTC. Full variable domain (outside the CDR3, taken from reference TRBV19 and TRBJ2-6): DGGITQSPKYLFRKEGQNVTLSCEQNLNHDAMYWYRQDPGQGLRLIYYSQIVNDFQKGDIAEGYSVSREKKESFPLTVTSAQKNPTAFYLCASSIMGTGTSGANVLTFGAGSRLTVL.

V gene TRBV7-6 combines with J gene TRBJ2-3, with D possibly matching TRBD2 (6 bases). V was cut by 1 base and J by 2 bases, with 13 bases left in between. Germline lookup yields CDR1 SGHVS and CDR2 FNYEAQ. The CDR3 sequence is 16 residues long. The CDR3 region is CASSLGSGAITDTQYF. The CDR3 nucleotides read TGTGCCAGCAGCTTAGGTTCGGGAGCGATCACAGATACGCAGTATTTT.

This chain uses TRBV4-1 with TRBJ1-1, with 8 bases aligning to TRBD1. Germline loops: CDR1 MGHRA, CDR2 YSYEKL. Unmatched junction bases numbered 7, after V lost 3 bases and J lost 1 base. This CDR3 is 16 amino acids long. The CDR3 coding sequence is TGCGCCAGCAGCCACGGAAGACAGGGGCGGAACACTGAAGCTTTCTTT. It yields the protein CASSHGRQGRNTEAFF.

J is TRBJ1-2 and V is TRBV6-1; D is ambiguous. Trimming left V 6 bases short and J 14 bases short, with 16 bases between. The CDR3 is 11 residues long. Looked up from germline, CDR1 is MNHNS and CDR2 is SASEGT. Here the CDR3 reads CASSRLMEGTF. In DNA form, the CDR3 reads TGTGCCAGCAGCCGCCTGATGGAGGGAACCTTC.

The chain joins TRBV7-2 to TRBJ2-1, with D possibly being TRBD1 (6 bases). Germline V gene data show CDR1 as SGHTA and CDR2 as FQGNSA. The CDR3 extends over 13 amino acids. Deletions cut 5 bases from V and 11 bases from J, with 16 bases between. CDR3 nucleotide sequence: TGTGCCAGCAGCGAGTACAGGGCCCCTAAGCAGTTCTTC. Its translation: CASSEYRAPKQFF.

This clone was detected only once. This rearrangement joins TRBV5-4 to TRBJ1-1; TRBD1 matches at 8 bases. V was pared by 4 bases and J by 2 bases, with 10 bases of the junction left unmatched. Germline V lookup: CDR1 SGHNT, CDR2 YYREEE (reference sequence). CDR3 length: 16 residues. The CDR3 reads CASSLGAGGENTEAFF. DNA of the CDR3: TGTGCCAGCAGCCTAGGGGCAGGGGGCGAAAACACTGAAGCTTTCTTT.

V is TRBV13 and J is TRBJ2-4, with D uncertain. Trimming removed 5 bases from V and 3 bases from J, with 8 bases in between. The CDR3 is 13 amino acids. Germline values: CDR1 PRHDT, CDR2 FYEKMQ (reference sequence). The CDR3 DNA reads as TGTGCCAGCAGCGAGTTGAACAAAAACATTCAGTACTTC. This codes for CASSELNKNIQYF.

The V gene is TRBV5-4, the J gene TRBJ1-1; D is unresolved. The CDR3 totals 18 residues. V was pared by 4 bases and J by 6 bases, with 28 bases between. CDR1 and CDR2 from the germline V gene are SGHNT and YYREEE (reference sequence). The CDR3 reads CASSHIPPSKTGNAEAFF. DNA of the CDR3: TGTGCCAGCAGCCATATCCCTCCATCAAAGACTGGAAACGCTGAAGCTTTCTTT.

V gene TRBV7-9 combines with J gene TRBJ2-3, with D possibly being TRBD1 (5 bases). Trimming took 5 bases from V and 1 from J, leaving 16 bases between them. The CDR3 spans 16 residues. The germline gives CDR1 SEHNR, CDR2 FQNEAQ (reference sequence). The CDR3 bases are TGTGCCAGCAGCCCTACGTCCTTACAGGGCACAGATACGCAGTATTTT. Its protein is CASSPTSLQGTDTQYF.

This chain joins TRBV11-2 and TRBJ2-7; 7 bases map to TRBD2. Germline CDR1 and CDR2: SGHAT and FQNNGV. The CDR3 contains 15 residues. J lost 6 bases, V lost 5 bases, and 13 bases had no gene match. The CDR3 DNA reads TGTGCCAGCAGCCCTCGACAGCGGGAAGTAGCCGAGCAGTACTTC. Protein: CASSPRQREVAEQYF.